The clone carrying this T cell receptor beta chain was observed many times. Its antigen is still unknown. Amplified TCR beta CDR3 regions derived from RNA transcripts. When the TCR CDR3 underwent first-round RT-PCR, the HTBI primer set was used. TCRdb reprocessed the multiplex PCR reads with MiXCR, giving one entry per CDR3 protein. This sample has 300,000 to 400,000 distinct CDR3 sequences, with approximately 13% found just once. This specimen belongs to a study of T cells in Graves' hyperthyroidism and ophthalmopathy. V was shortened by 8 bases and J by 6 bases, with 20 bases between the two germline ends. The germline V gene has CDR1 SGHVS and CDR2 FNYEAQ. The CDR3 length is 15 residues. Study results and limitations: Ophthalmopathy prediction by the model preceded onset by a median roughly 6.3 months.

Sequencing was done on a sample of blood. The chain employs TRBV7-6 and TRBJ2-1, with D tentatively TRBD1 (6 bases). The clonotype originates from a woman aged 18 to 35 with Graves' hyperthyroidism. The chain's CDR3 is CASSAIGGPANEQFF. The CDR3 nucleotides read TGTGCCAGCTCAGCTATTGGGGGCCCCGCCAATGAGCAGTTCTTC. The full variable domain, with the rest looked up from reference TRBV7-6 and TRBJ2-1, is GAGVSQSPRYKVTKRGQDVALRCDPISGHVSLYWYRQALGQGPEFLTYFNYEAQQDKSGLPNDRFSAERPEGSISTLTIQRTEQRDSAMYRCASSAIGGPANEQFFGPGTRLTVL.